The 19 T cell receptor beta chains in this list originate from one sample, sequenced in a study of CD8+CD57+ T cells in acquired aplastic anemia. TCR beta VDJ combinations and CDR3 sequences were profiled from genomic DNA. Via MiXCR, TCRdb re-called the reads, giving one row per CDR3 protein. The sample consists of approximately 200,000 distinct CDR3 sequences, roughly 50% of them appearing once. Whoever was chosen for sequencing had shown CD8+CD57+ cell expansion by flow cytometry. Sequenced sample: sorted CD4+, CD8+, or CD8+CD57+ T cells (not recorded which) from PBMCs. The receptors derive from a human donor with aplastic anemia.

In this sample, this clonotype turned up many times. The V gene is TRBV28, the J gene TRBJ2-7; D perhaps matches TRBD2 (6 bases). The ends were cut back, 4 bases at V and 4 bases at J, with 14 bases in the middle. This CDR3 has 14 residues. CDR1 MDHEN and CDR2 SYDVKM come from the germline V gene. CDR3 sequence (DNA): TGTGCCAGCAGTTGGCGGCGTGGAGGGTACGAGCAGTACTTC. It codes for CASSWRRGGYEQYF.

This chain links TRBV29-1 with TRBJ1-1, with D possibly matching TRBD1 (5 bases). Germline lookup yields CDR1 SQVTM and CDR2 ANQGSEA. There are 12 residues in the CDR3. The V gene lost 3 bases and the J gene lost 6 bases, with 11 bases spanning the gap. The CDR3 reads CSVERGWAEAFF. CDR3 in DNA: TGCAGCGTTGAGAGGGGATGGGCTGAAGCTTTCTTT.

At least ten counts were recorded for this clonotype. This chain uses TRBV10-1 with TRBJ1-5, with D uncertain. The germline V and J ends were trimmed by 8 bases and 6 bases, with 14 bases remaining between them. The CDR3 runs to 13 residues. Germline lookup yields CDR1 WNHNN and CDR2 SYGVQD (reference sequence). CDR3 sequence (DNA): TGCGCCAGCCAGCTCGGTTGGGGTCAGCCCCAGCATTTT. Protein sequence: CASQLGWGQPQHF.

This clonotype was observed many times. The rearrangement uses TRBV4-1 and TRBJ1-6; D is uncertain. V was pared by 0 bases and J by 5 bases, with 11 bases between. Per germline, CDR1 MGHRA and CDR2 YSYEKL. The CDR3 has 16 amino acids. The CDR3 nucleotides read TGCGCCAGCAGCCAAGATGGGAACAGCAATAATTCACCCCTCCACTTT. This gives the protein CASSQDGNSNNSPLHF.

This clonotype was observed at least ten times. The chain uses TRBV6-5 and TRBJ1-4; D possibly corresponds to TRBD1 (5 bases). The V gene's germline CDR1 is MNHEY and CDR2 SVGAGI. CDR3 length equals 15 residues. The V end lost 6 bases, the J end lost 4 bases, and 15 bases lay between the germline ends. The CDR3 bases are TGTGCCAGCAGCTCGCCGGGACTGATTAATGAAAAACTGTTTTTT. This sequence encodes CASSSPGLINEKLFF.

As concerns this clonotype: A junction end diverges from the germline sequence, so it may reflect a read error. The chain recombines TRBV12-3 or TRBV12-4 with TRBJ2-1; TRBD2 is a possible D gene (6 bases). TRBJ2-5 matches the DNA end more closely, so the J call is doubtful. This CDR3 spans 12 amino acids. The CDR3 nucleotides are TGTGCCGGCAGGCCTCAGGGAGGGACCCAGTACTTC. Amino acid sequence: CAGRPQGGTQYF.

This clonotype was recorded once. The gene calls are TRBV10-3 and TRBJ2-6; possible D gene TRBD2, 6 bases. V lost 5 bases and J 1 base, leaving 27 bases between the germline ends. Germline V gives CDR1 ENHRY, CDR2 SYGVKD. The CDR3 is 21 residues long. CDR3 region: CAISYSWGGGFLGSGANVLTF. CDR3 sequence (DNA): TGTGCCATCAGTTACTCGTGGGGTGGGGGGTTCTTGGGTTCTGGGGCCAACGTCCTGACTTTC.

The genes are TRBV20-1 and TRBJ1-5, with D tentatively TRBD1 (5 bases). The CDR3 extends over 14 amino acids. V was pared by 0 bases and J by 0 bases, with 6 bases between. Germline V gives CDR1 DFQATT, CDR2 SNEGSKA (reference sequence). For the CDR3, the DNA is TGCAGTGCTAGAGAAGGGGTTAGCAATCAGCCCCAGCATTTT. Amino acid sequence: CSAREGVSNQPQHF.

Comment on this clonotype: No conserved phenylalanine or tryptophan is present at the end of the CDR3, so a read error is the likely explanation. It is unclear where the CDR3 begins or ends on the DNA, so no DNA is shown, and the CDR3 is as TCRdb lists it. The chain recombines TRBV15 with TRBJ1-2; the DNA was not used to check the table's D call, TRBD1. The germline CDR1 and CDR2 sequences are LNHNV and YYDKDF (reference sequence). The CDR3 numbers 14 amino acids, ends counted. The CDR3 here is CATSPRDRYYGYTV.

This clonotype was seen at least ten times. The V gene is TRBV20-1, the J gene TRBJ1-1; D perhaps matches TRBD1 (6 bases). From germline, CDR1 is DFQATT and CDR2 SNEGSKA (reference sequence). V was cut by 5 bases and J by 5 bases, with 18 bases left in between. This CDR3 comprises 14 residues. CDR3 sequence (DNA): TGCAGTGCTCCTACAGGGAGAGTCGTGACTGAAGCTTTCTTT. It specifies CSAPTGRVVTEAFF.

Many counts were recorded for this clonotype. The J gene is TRBJ2-1, the V gene TRBV5-1; D gene unclear. CDR3 length: 12 residues. The V gene's germline CDR1 is SGHRS and CDR2 YFSETQ. Between the trimmed V and J ends, which lost 4 bases and 7 bases, there was a span of 9 bases. The CDR3 DNA reads as TGCGCCAGCAGCGTGACTCAGAATGAGCAGTTCTTC. It is translated as CASSVTQNEQFF. Full variable domain (rest looked up from reference TRBV5-1 and TRBJ2-1): KAGVTQTPRYLIKTRGQQVTLSCSPISGHRSVSWYQQTPGQGLQFLFEYFSETQRNKGNFPGRFSGRQFSNSRSEMNVSTLELGDSALYLCASSVTQNEQFFGPGTRLTVL.

This clonotype came up once. One base away lies a much larger clone, so this may be a sequencing read error. Because it lacks the conserved phenylalanine or tryptophan at the end, this CDR3 is likely a read error. The chain couples TRBV13 to TRBJ2-5; D uncertain. This CDR3 has 12 amino acids. The germline V gene encodes CDR1 PRHDT and CDR2 FYEKMQ (reference sequence). The V gene lost 2 bases and the J gene lost 3 bases, with 4 bases spanning the gap. The DNA of the CDR3 is TGTGCCAGCAGCTTAAGTAAAGAGACCCAGTACTCC. Translation gives CASSLSKETQYS.

This rearrangement joins TRBV5-1 to TRBJ1-6; the D gene is possibly TRBD1 (5 bases). The CDR3 covers 15 residues. V shed 1 base and J shed 7 bases, with 12 bases lying between them. CDR1 and CDR2 from the germline V gene are SGHRS and YFSETQ. CDR3 DNA sequence: TGCGCCAGCAGCTTGAGCGGCGGGGCCAATTCACCCCTCCACTTT. Translated: CASSLSGGANSPLHF.

The chain links TRBV19 to TRBJ2-7, with TRBD1 as a possible D gene (6 bases). V dropped 5 bases and J dropped 5 bases, with 13 bases sitting between them. Germline lookup yields CDR1 LNHDA and CDR2 SQIVND (reference sequence). The CDR3 is 13 amino acids. CDR3 in amino acids: CASSQQGSDEQYF. The DNA of the CDR3 is TGTGCCAGTAGTCAACAGGGTAGCGACGAGCAGTACTTC. Full variable domain (missing parts from reference TRBV19 and TRBJ2-7): DGGITQSPKYLFRKEGQNVTLSCEQNLNHDAMYWYRQDPGQGLRLIYYSQIVNDFQKGDIAEGYSVSREKKESFPLTVTSAQKNPTAFYLCASSQQGSDEQYFGPGTRLTVT.

At least ten counts were recorded for this clonotype. This chain connects TRBV20-1 to TRBJ1-6; D unresolved. Germline-derived CDR1 and CDR2 are DFQATT and SNEGSKA (reference sequence). This CDR3 comprises 13 residues. CDR3 protein: CSAEGRSDSPLHF. The CDR3, as DNA: TGCAGCGCAGAGGGTCGGTCCGATTCACCCCTCCACTTT.

This clonotype was recorded once. This may be a read error, as it is one base from a much larger clone. The chain links TRBV4-1 to TRBJ1-1; D gene unclear. CDR1 and CDR2 from the germline V gene are MGHRA and YSYEKL. This CDR3 contains 14 residues. For the CDR3, the DNA is TGCGCCAGCAGCCAAGATACTGAGAACACTGAAGCTCTCTTT. Residues: CASSQDTENTEALF.

This clonotype was detected ten times or more. The J gene is TRBJ1-6, the V gene TRBV2; D unclear. This CDR3 is built from 14 residues. CDR1 and CDR2 (germline): SNHLY, FYNNEI. Trimming removed 3 bases at V and 4 bases at J, with 7 bases between. Here the CDR3 reads CASSDRDYNSPLHF. In DNA form, the CDR3 reads TGTGCCAGCAGTGACCGGGATTATAATTCACCCCTCCACTTT.

This rearrangement joins TRBV29-1 to TRBJ2-3; a weak D match, TRBD1 (6 bases). The germline V gene encodes CDR1 SQVTM and CDR2 ANQGSEA. The V end was cut by 2 bases, the J end by 3 bases, with 12 bases between. The CDR3 totals 14 residues. The CDR3 DNA reads TGCAGCGTTGAATGGGGTGGACAGACAGATACGCAGTATTTT. This translates into CSVEWGGQTDTQYF.

This clonotype is a singleton in its sample. The chain recombines TRBV13 with TRBJ2-2, with a possible D match to TRBD2 (5 bases). Germline V gives CDR1 PRHDT, CDR2 FYEKMQ (reference sequence). The V and J ends lost 1 base and 3 bases respectively, with 9 bases between them. This CDR3 comprises 15 residues. The CDR3 spells CASSLVGGDTGELFF. DNA for the CDR3: TGTGCCAGCAGCTTAGTCGGAGGAGACACCGGGGAGCTGTTTTTT.